The sequence of this T cell receptor beta chain was determined in a study of cytomegalovirus exposure and HLA in healthy donors. Researchers ran the PCR with 60 Vbeta and 13 Jbeta primers. Sequenced by immunoSEQ multiplex PCR; TCRdb stores in-frame clones only, minus some. The sample has 50,000 or so clones; around 70% are singletons. Study observations and caveats: A cluster of highly shared sequence variants was likely a sequencing artifact. In a later analysis, compared with equally common non-associated chains, HLA-associated beta chains were more expanded.

V dropped 4 bases and J dropped 0 bases, with 20 bases sitting between them. Germline loops: CDR1 SGHRS, CDR2 YFSETQ. The CDR3 runs 17 residues. A note on this clone: Its cognate antigen is unknown.

Material for sequencing was PBMCs. This TCR was sampled from a woman between 50 and 59 years old in good health and CMV-seronegative. The V gene is TRBV5-1, the J gene TRBJ2-7; D may be TRBD1 (6 bases). CDR3 in amino acids: CASSLTTGQTYSYEQYF. The DNA for the CDR3 is TGCGCCAGCAGCCTTACGACCGGACAGACGTACTCCTACGAGCAGTACTTC. Looking up the rest from reference TRBV5-1 and TRBJ2-7 gives the full variable domain: KAGVTQTPRYLIKTRGQQVTLSCSPISGHRSVSWYQQTPGQGLQFLFEYFSETQRNKGNFPGRFSGRQFSNSRSEMNVSTLELGDSALYLCASSLTTGQTYSYEQYFGPGTRLTVT.